The clone carrying this T cell receptor (beta chain) has a handful of counts. The target antigen is unknown. This entry comes from a study of beta chain features in type 1 diabetes. The whole isolated RNA underwent reverse transcription, so sequencing captured expressed TCRB transcripts. Sequencing used immunoSEQ multiplex PCR; TCRdb keeps in-frame clones, though not all of them. The data show fewer than 150,000 clones, less than 9% seen once. Overall study findings and caveats: In the patient group, naive, central memory and Treg TCRB repertoires seemed more alike than in the healthy donor group. Shortening of TCRB CDR3s, moderate but significant, appeared in all four CD4+ subsets of Type 1 diabetes patients.

Sorted populations were all over 95% pure. From germline, CDR1 is LGHNA and CDR2 YSLEER. The CDR3 is 17 amino acids. V lost 0 bases, J lost 4 bases, and 5 bases stayed unmatched. The rearrangement links TRBV4-3 to TRBJ1-5; 11 bases map to TRBD1. The sequence was collected from a woman aged 25 to 39 in good health. Specimen: central memory CD4+ T cells from blood. The CDR3 loop reads CASSQDWTGGLNQPQHF. Written as DNA, the CDR3 is TGCGCCAGCAGCCAAGACTGGACAGGGGGCCTAAATCAGCCCCAGCATTTT.